This T cell receptor (beta chain) originates from a study of cytomegalovirus exposure and HLA in healthy donors (TCRdb year 2017). Some background on the complete study: According to a later analysis, one platform produced both the roughly 130 validation repertoires and the 720 or so repertoires of the first cohort. The aim of the study was to test whether cataloging public T cell receptors could identify signatures of past pathogen exposure. Besides the first cohort of approximately 710 subjects, a separate validation cohort made up of some 110 different subjects was used. High-throughput TCR immunosequencing, statistical association of individual TCRs with disease status, and machine learning were combined to predict cytomegalovirus infection status.

The germline V gene sets CDR1 to SGDLS and CDR2 to YYNGEE. Counted from cysteine to phenylalanine, this CDR3 has 13 amino acids. Of the read, only the CDR3 DNA is kept; its 39 bases are in frame from base 1. Trimmed from V: 0 bases; trimmed from J: 6 bases; junction bases lacking a gene match: 0. General study outcomes and caveats: Cytomegalovirus status was reported to be diagnosed by the classifier with high specificity and sensitivity in both the original and validation cohorts. Most TCR sequences were seen in very few donors, while some public TCRs were found in many individuals. In vitro tests confirmed that a few of the cytomegalovirus-associated TCR beta chains recognize cytomegalovirus antigens. It was suggested by the authors that the approach could potentially be generalized to other disease states and immunological phenotypes. All 120 or so repertoires were used to score co-occurrence in the validation cohort in a later analysis, because that analysis had no HLA typing for the cohort. A total of 150 or so TCR beta chains were listed by the study as associated with cytomegalovirus. A later analysis found that TCRs clustered in the first cohort also tended to co-occur in the 95 to 150 validation repertoires, with 90% to 95% of cluster scores above 0.

Worth noting for this clone: The antigen this receptor binds is unknown. Per-base qualities were not stored, and no clone one base away is much larger.

The library was produced with the immunoSEQ multiplex PCR assay. For the original study's pipeline: A statistical classification framework was developed to diagnose cytomegalovirus status using the catalog of TCR beta chain sequences. Not all clones reach the TCRdb copy of this immuneACCESS table, which keeps in-frame sequences only. Checked studies attribute under half of the gap to unresolved V genes and leave the rest unexplained. D and trimming come from the DNA, and the V and J calls and clone size come from that table. This sample comprises nearly 80,000 clones, over 85% of them detected only once. Around 3.5% of the sample lies in the top ten. Separate from the roughly 700-subject first cohort, the validation cohort of 95 to 150 subjects was the group to which the donors belonged.

This TCR was sampled from a young woman in good health and CMV-seronegative. The chain is assembled from TRBV9 and TRBJ1-2; 9 central nucleotides agree with TRBD1. Sequenced material: PBMCs. The sequenced DNA is TGTGCCAGCAGCGTAGGGGACAGGGATGGCTACACCTTC. Translated, it gives CASSVGDRDGYTF.